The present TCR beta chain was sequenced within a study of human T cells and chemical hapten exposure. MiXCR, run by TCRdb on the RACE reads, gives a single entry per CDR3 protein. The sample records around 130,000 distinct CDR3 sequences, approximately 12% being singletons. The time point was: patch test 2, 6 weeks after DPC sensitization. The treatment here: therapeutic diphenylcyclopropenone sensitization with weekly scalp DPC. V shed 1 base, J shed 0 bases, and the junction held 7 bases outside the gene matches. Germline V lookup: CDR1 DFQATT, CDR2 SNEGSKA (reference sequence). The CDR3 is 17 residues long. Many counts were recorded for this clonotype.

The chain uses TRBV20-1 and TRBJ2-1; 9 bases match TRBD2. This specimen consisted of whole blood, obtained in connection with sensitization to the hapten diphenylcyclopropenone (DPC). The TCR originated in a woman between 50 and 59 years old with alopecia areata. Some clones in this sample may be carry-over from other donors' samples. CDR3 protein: CSARASGITLSYNEQFF. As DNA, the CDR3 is TGCAGTGCTAGAGCTAGCGGGATCACCCTCTCCTACAATGAGCAGTTCTTC.